The following is a T cell receptor beta chain sequence with its context. TCRdb's table, derived via immunoSEQ multiplex PCR, lists solely in-frame clones and lacks some. This sample has about 160,000 clones, with 75% to 85% found just once. This sample was included in a study of blood T cell repertoires in COVID-19. Study details: PBMCs, B-cell-depleted T cells, or T cells provided the cDNA or gDNA that made up the material.

The CDR3 has 14 amino acids. Trimming took 3 bases from V and 5 from J; bases not matched to a gene: 6. Germline CDR1 is SGHDT and CDR2 is YYEEEE. This receptor was taken from a woman aged 55 to 70 with COVID-19, enrolled during active disease. The chain recombines TRBV5-6 with TRBJ2-7, with TRBD2 matching over 9 bases. Sequencing was performed on peripheral blood. The DNA of the CDR3 is TGTGCCAGCAGCTCAATAGCGGGAGAGGACGAGCAGTACTTC. It yields the protein CASSSIAGEDEQYF.